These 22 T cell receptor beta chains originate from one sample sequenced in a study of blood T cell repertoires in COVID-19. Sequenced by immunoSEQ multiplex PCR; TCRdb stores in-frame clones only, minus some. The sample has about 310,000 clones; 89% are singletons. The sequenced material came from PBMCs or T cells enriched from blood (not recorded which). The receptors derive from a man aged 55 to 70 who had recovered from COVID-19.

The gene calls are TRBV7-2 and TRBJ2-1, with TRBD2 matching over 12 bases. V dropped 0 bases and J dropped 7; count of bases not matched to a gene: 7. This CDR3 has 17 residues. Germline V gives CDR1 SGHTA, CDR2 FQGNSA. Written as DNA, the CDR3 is TGTGCCAGCAGCTTAGCGACTAGCGGGAGAGCTTATAATGAGCAGTTCTTC. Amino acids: CASSLATSGRAYNEQFF.

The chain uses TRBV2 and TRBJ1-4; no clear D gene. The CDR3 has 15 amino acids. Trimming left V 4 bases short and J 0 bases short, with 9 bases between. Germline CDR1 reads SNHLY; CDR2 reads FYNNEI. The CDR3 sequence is CASSVYGTTNEKLFF. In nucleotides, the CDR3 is TGTGCCAGCAGTGTATACGGGACAACTAATGAAAAACTGTTTTTT.

CDR3 amino acids: CASSDRRDRNTIYF. Written as DNA, the CDR3 is TGTGCCAGCAGCGACCGCAGGGACAGAAACACCATATATTTT. The chain has TRBV7-6 and TRBJ1-3; maybe TRBD1 (6 bases). Germline values: CDR1 SGHVS, CDR2 FNYEAQ. V gave up 5 bases and J gave up 5 bases, with 13 bases separating them. The CDR3 is 14 residues long.

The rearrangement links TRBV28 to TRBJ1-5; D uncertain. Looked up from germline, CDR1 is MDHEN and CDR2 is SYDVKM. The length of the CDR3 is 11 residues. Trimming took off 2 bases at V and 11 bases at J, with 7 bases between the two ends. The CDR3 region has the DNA TGTGCCAGCAGTTTAGGAGGGACCCAGCATTTT. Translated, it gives CASSLGGTQHF.

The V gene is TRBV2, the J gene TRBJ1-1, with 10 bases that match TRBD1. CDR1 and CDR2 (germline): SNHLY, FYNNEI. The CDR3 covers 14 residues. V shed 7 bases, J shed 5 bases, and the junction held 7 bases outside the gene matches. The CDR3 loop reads CASNLGTGVTEAFF. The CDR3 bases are TGTGCCAGCAATCTGGGGACAGGGGTTACTGAAGCTTTCTTT.

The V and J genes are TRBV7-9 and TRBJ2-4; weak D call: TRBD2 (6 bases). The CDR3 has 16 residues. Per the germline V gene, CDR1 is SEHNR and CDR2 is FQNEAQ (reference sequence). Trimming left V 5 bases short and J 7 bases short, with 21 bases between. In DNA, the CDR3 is TGTGCCAGCAGCCCCTATGGTCCAGCCCGGGGGAACATTCAGTACTTC. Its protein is CASSPYGPARGNIQYF.

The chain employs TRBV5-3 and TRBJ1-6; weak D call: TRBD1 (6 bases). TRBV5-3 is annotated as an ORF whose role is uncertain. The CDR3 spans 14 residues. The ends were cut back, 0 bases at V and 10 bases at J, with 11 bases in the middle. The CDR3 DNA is TGTGCCAGAAGCTTGGTGGGGGCAGACTCACCCCTCCACTTT. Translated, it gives CARSLVGADSPLHF.

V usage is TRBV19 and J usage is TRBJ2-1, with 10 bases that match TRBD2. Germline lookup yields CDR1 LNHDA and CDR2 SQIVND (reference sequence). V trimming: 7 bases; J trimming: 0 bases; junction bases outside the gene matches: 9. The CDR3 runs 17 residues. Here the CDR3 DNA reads TGTGCCAGTATCAGCGGGAGGGCCACGGGCTCCTACAATGAGCAGTTCTTC. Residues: CASISGRATGSYNEQFF. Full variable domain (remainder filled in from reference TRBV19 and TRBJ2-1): DGGITQSPKYLFRKEGQNVTLSCEQNLNHDAMYWYRQDPGQGLRLIYYSQIVNDFQKGDIAEGYSVSREKKESFPLTVTSAQKNPTAFYLCASISGRATGSYNEQFFGPGTRLTVL.

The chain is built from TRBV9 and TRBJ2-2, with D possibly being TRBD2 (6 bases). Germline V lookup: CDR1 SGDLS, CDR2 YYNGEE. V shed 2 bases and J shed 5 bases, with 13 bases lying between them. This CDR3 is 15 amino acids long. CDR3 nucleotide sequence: TGTGCCAGCAGCGTCCTCGGGAGTGGTACCGGGGAGCTGTTTTTT. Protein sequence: CASSVLGSGTGELFF.

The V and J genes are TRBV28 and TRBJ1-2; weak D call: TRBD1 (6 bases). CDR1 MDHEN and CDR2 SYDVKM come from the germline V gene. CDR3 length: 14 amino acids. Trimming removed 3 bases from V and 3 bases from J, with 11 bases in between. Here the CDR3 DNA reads TGTGCCAGCAGTTTCGCAGGGGCGTACTATGGCTACACCTTC. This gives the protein CASSFAGAYYGYTF.

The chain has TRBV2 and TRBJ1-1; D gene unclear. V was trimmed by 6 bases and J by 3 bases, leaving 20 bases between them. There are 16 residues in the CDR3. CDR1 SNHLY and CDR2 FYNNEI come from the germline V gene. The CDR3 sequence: CASRIRELGGDTEAFF. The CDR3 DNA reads TGTGCCAGCAGAATCCGGGAGCTCGGCGGGGACACTGAAGCTTTCTTT.

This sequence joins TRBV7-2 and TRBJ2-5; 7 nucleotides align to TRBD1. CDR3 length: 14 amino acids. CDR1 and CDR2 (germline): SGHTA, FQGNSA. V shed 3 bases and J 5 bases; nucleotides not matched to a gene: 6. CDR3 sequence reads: CASSFRGLRETQYF. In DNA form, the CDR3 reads TGTGCCAGCAGCTTCAGGGGGTTAAGGGAGACCCAGTACTTC.

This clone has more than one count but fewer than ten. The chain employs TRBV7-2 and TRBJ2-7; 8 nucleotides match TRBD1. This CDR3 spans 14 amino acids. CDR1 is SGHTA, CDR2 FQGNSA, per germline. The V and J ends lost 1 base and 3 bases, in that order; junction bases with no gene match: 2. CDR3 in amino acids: CASSLGGQGYEQYF. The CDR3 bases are TGTGCCAGCAGCTTAGGAGGACAGGGCTACGAGCAGTACTTC.

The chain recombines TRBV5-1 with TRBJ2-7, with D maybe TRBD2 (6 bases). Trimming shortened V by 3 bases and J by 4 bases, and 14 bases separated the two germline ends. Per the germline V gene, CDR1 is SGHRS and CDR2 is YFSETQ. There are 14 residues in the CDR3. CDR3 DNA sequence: TGCGCCAGCAGCTGGCGGGACTCATCTTACGAGCAGTACTTC. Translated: CASSWRDSSYEQYF.

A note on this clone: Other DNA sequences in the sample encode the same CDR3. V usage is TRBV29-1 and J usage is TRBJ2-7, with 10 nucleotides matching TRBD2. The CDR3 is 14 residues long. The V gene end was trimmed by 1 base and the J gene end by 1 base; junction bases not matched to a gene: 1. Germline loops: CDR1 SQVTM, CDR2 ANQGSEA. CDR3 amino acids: CSVEGTSGSYEQYF. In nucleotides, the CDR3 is TGCAGCGTTGAAGGGACTAGCGGTTCCTACGAGCAGTACTTC.

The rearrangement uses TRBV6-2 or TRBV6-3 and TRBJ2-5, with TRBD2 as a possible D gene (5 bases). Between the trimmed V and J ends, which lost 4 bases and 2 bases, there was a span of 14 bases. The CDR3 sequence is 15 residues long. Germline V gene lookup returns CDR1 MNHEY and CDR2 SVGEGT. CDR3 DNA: TGTGCCAGCAGTTCGTTGCTTGGGAGACAAGAGACCCAGTACTTC. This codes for CASSSLLGRQETQYF.

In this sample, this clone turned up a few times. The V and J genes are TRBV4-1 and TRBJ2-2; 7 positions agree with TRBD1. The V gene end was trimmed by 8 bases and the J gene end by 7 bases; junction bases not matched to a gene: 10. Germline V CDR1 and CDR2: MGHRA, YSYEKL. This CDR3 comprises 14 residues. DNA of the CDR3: TGCGCCAGCCAAAAACAGGGGTTCGACGGGGAGCTGTTTTTT. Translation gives CASQKQGFDGELFF.

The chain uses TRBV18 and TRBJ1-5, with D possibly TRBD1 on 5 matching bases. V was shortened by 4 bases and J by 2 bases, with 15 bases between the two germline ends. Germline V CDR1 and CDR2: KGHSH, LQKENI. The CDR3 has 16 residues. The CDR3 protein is CASSLGGTPGNQPQHF. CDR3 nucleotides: TGTGCCAGCTCACTCGGCGGGACGCCCGGCAATCAGCCCCAGCATTTT.

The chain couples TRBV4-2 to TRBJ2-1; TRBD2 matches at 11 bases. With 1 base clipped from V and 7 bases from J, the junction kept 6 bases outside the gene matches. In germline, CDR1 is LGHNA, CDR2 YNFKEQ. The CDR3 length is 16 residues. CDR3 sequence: CASSQGSSGRGNEQFF. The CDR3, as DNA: TGTGCCAGCAGCCAAGGTAGTAGCGGGAGGGGTAATGAGCAGTTCTTC.

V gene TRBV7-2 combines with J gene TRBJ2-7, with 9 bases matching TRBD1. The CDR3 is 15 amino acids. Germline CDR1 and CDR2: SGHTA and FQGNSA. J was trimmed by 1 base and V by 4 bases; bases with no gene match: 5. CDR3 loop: CASSWRGQGSYEQYF. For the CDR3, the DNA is TGTGCCAGCAGCTGGCGGGGACAGGGATCCTACGAGCAGTACTTC.

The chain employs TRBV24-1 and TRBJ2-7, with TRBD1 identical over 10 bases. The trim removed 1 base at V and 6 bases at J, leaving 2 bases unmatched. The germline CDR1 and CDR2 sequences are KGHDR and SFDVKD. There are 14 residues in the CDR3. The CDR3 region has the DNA TGTGCCACCAGTGATTTTGGGGACAGGGGCGAGCAGTACTTC. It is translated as CATSDFGDRGEQYF.

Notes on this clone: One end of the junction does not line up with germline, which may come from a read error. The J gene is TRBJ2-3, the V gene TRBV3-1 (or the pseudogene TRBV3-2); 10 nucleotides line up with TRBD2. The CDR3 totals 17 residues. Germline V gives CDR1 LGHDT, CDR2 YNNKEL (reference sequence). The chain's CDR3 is CASSQDPASGSIDTQYF. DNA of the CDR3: TGTGCCAGCAGCCAAGATCCGGCTAGCGGGAGCATAGATACGCAGTATTTT.